This TCR beta chain was sequenced during a study of cytomegalovirus exposure and HLA in healthy donors (dated by TCRdb to 2015 to 2018). Turning to the overall study: In an earlier analysis of roughly 500 of the donors, approximately 300 Gb of sequence data and 117 million unique TCR beta sequences from roughly 200 million T cells were reported. An early release that covered about 640 HLA-typed donors contained approximately 300 gigabases of sequencing data and 80 million or so unique TCR sequences. Of the roughly 400 genotyped donors, 70% to 90% were placed in the genetic ancestry cluster associated with self-reported Caucasian donors. The study aimed to test whether cataloging public T cell receptors could reveal signatures of past pathogen exposure. The T cell repertoires of about 700 subjects were profiled by immunosequencing and related to cytomegalovirus serostatus. Along with the roughly 670-subject first cohort, a separate validation cohort of over 90 different subjects was used. To predict cytomegalovirus infection status, the study combined high-throughput TCR immunosequencing, statistical association of individual TCRs with disease status, and machine learning. In a later analysis, previously published TCR beta repertoires from 550 to 700 donors were re-analyzed and high-resolution HLA genotyping was added so that TCR occurrence patterns could be studied. In the later analysis, no new phenotypic data were used to find candidate immune exposures; instead, reliance was placed on TCR beta sequences and their occurrence across donors. An earlier analysis of roughly 600 of the donors used high-throughput TCR beta sequencing to judge whether each TCR beta V gene segment behaved as functional or pseudogenic. Alongside the repertoire data, information on donor age, sex, ethnicity and CMV serostatus was compiled. A later genetic analysis used genome-wide SNP genotypes for about 55% of the 666 donors, treating that subset as a discovery cohort. All discovery cohort repertoires had been generated using a single sequencing platform. HLA typing covered class I and class II loci at four-digit resolution. The number of typed donors differed by locus: roughly 629-630 for A, B, C, DRB1 and DQB1; 500 to 550 for DQA1; roughly 600 for DPA1; and 400 to 480 for DPB1. Because of strong linkage in the cohort, 5 or 6 DR-DQ haplotypes were treated as single units for association and clustering. On average, about 240,000 unique TCR beta nucleotide sequences were sequenced per donor among about 400 genotyped donors of the cohort, with approximately 18% of those sequences being non-productive. The study at large found these results: Because HLA typing was missing for some donors at each locus, association tests included only the typed subset. Specific HLA alleles were associated with over 15,000 TCR beta sequences at a false discovery rate of 0.05 in a later analysis. In vitro tests confirmed that a few of the cytomegalovirus-associated TCR beta chains recognize cytomegalovirus antigens. A later genetic analysis associated a missense DCLRE1C variant with V-gene and J-gene trimming of TCR beta chains, and an independent cohort replicated the association. A group of highly shared sequence variants was considered likely to be a technical artifact of the sequencing pipeline. Most TCR sequences were seen in very few donors, while some public TCRs were found in many individuals. Over 15 rarely observed V segments, including chromosome 9 orphons, were excluded from the earlier analysis of a few hundred of the donors because counts were too low. This cohort had only TCR beta chains sequenced, and the lack of alpha or paired-chain data limited which features could be detected. The study gave a list of under 200 TCR beta chains associated with cytomegalovirus. A later analysis found that TCR association rates varied across HLA loci, with DRB1 alleles showing the most associated TCRs and HLA-C alleles the fewest. In a later analysis, HLA-associated TCR beta chains were found to be more clonally expanded and to have lower generation probabilities than equally common non-associated chains. Sequencing depth was assumed to be roughly uniform across donors in the presence/absence analyses, though that assumption may not hold. The classifier was reported to diagnose cytomegalovirus status with high specificity and sensitivity in both the original cohort and the validation cohort. It was suggested by the authors that the approach could potentially be generalized to other disease states and immunological phenotypes. In a later genetic analysis, fewer N-insertions in productive TCRs were reported among donors in an Asian-associated ancestry cluster than the approximately 710-donor mean. A later analysis found that most CMV-associated TCR beta chains appeared HLA-restricted, with HLA associations seemingly driven largely by CMV exposure. Broadly in line with IMGT annotations, most TCR beta V segments showed up in productive rearrangements about 87% or about 30% of the time in an earlier analysis of several hundred of the donors. Correlated functional status among segregating V segments might reflect linkage disequilibrium, but an unknown experimental factor could not be ruled out. A later analysis reported that several top co-occurrence clusters appeared linked to parvovirus B19, influenza, CMV and Epstein-Barr virus. For the cohort, immune exposure information was limited to CMV serostatus. A further reported finding was that TCR beta sequences accurately predicted the HLA-A and HLA-B alleles for most subjects in the first cohort. When HLA alleles, especially DR and DQ, strongly co-occurred, TCR associations were difficult to assign to individual alleles. Some IMGT-functional V segments, including TRBV6-2 and TRBV6-3, could not be distinguished by the 87-base-pair reads and were therefore excluded.

Turning to this clone: Its specific antigen is unknown. No per-base quality is available; no much larger clone lies one base away.

The library was prepared using the immunoSEQ multiplex PCR assay. For the multiplex PCR, a mixture combining 60 forward primers for TCR Vbeta segments and 13 reverse primers for TCR Jbeta segments was used. Amplification of the CDR3 region of rearranged TCR beta genes was performed with a multiplex PCR assay on genomic DNA. On the Illumina HiSeq System, the amplified TCR beta libraries were sequenced as 87-base-pair reads. Per the original workflow: In a later analysis, some 80 million unique TCR beta chains were counted across the 500 to 850 repertoires, and around 10 million of these chains were shared by at least two donors. Raw reads were error-corrected and collapsed into unique sequences with a nearest-neighbor algorithm that merged closely related sequences to remove PCR and sequencing errors. To assign V, D and J gene segments, CDR3 sequences were aligned to IMGT reference sequences. For a sequence to be retained, a match of at least six nucleotides to both a V gene segment and a J gene segment was required. Rearrangements were classified as productive when the CDR3 lacked stop codons and remained in frame with V and J, and all other rearrangements were classified as non-productive. CDR3 was defined according to IMGT convention as the region running from the second conserved V-encoded cysteine to the conserved J-encoded phenylalanine. In an earlier analysis of around 570 of the donors, sequences lacking an unambiguous match to a single V gene segment were excluded. In an earlier analysis of about 590 of the donors, a V segment was called functional when productive rearrangements were above 56.7%, and segregating when the standard deviation between donors exceeded 5%. A statistical classification framework was developed to diagnose cytomegalovirus status using the catalog of TCR beta chain sequences. In a later analysis, TCR nucleotide sequences were compared against IMGT/GENE-DB human TR gene sequences so that V and J genes could be assigned. A later analysis assigned CDR3 sequences and most-parsimonious VDJ recombination scenarios with the TCRdist pipeline. In a later analysis, each TCR beta chain was defined by its CDR3 amino acid sequence together with its V-gene family, and reads without a unique V-gene family were excluded. In a later analysis, around 650 highly shared, low-generation-probability nucleotide sequences were removed to address suspected cross-contamination and a sequencing artifact. A later analysis calculated a clonal expansion index for each public chain from normalized within-repertoire ranks of inferred template counts. In a later analysis, generation probabilities were computed using a VDJ recombination model fitted to out-of-frame rearrangements, and the results were checked against IGoR. In a later analysis, TCR-TCR, TCR-HLA and TCR-CMV co-occurrence was scored with hypergeometric tests, and a repertoire-size bias correction was applied to TCR pairs. False discovery rates were estimated in a later analysis by permuting HLA or CMV assignments 20 times. A later analysis grouped co-occurring TCRs with DBSCAN, adding TCRdist sequence similarity when clustering within HLA-allele-positive subsets. Co-occurrence clustering excluded repertoires with fewer than 30,000 or more than 120,000 public chains, plus five with anomalous nucleotide sharing. TCRdb took over this immuneACCESS table, retaining in-frame rearrangements with V and J assigned. Such tables are incomplete; in checked studies, under half of the missing clones stem from an unresolved V gene, and the remainder is unexplained. For V, J and clone size, that table is used; D and trimming come from the DNA. In all, the sample holds about 98,000 clones, and 75% to 80% of those were seen once. The top ten clonotypes cover roughly 9.6% of the sample.

In total, roughly 710 healthy bone marrow donors made up the cohort. All cohort members were sampled while nominally healthy, although unrecorded immune exposures were likely present. The donor was CMV seropositive and was included in the group of around 300 seropositive cohort members. A peripheral blood sample was collected from each donor, and TCR beta sequencing was performed on peripheral blood mononuclear cells. The Qiagen DNeasy Blood Extraction Kit was used to extract genomic DNA from the blood cell samples. V was cut back by 4 bases and J by 0 bases, leaving a gap of 6 bases between them. CDR1 is given as SGHDN and CDR2 as FVKESK, both from the germline V gene. The CDR3 sequence holds 13 residues, the cysteine and phenylalanine included. Only CDR3 DNA remains: 39 bases, in frame from the first base.

The source is a male donor in good health and CMV-seropositive. Sequencing input: PBMCs. Rearrangement joined TRBV14 to TRBJ1-1, with the D gene uncertain. The CDR3: CASSLSVNTEAFF. The sequenced DNA is TGTGCCAGCAGCCTCTCGGTGAACACTGAAGCTTTCTTT.